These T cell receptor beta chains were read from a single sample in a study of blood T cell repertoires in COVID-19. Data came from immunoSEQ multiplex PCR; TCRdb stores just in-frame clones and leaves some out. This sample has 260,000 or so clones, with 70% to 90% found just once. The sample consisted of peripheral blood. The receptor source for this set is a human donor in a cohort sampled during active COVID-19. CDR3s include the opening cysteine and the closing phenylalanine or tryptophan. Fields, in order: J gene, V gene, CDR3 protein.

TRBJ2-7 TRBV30 CAWSRLQKFEQYF
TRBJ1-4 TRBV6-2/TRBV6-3 CASSYGGQGEKLFF
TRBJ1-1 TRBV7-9 CASSLDRGTEAFF
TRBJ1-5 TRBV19 CASSISSISNQPQHF
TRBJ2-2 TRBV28 CASSLGGLDTGELFF
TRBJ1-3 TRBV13 CASSSGTGTGSNTIYF
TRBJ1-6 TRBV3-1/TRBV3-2 CASSQPTGGNSPLHF
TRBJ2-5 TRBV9 CASSVGDRDQETQYF
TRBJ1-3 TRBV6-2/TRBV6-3 CASSSFIPTQVHSGNTIYF
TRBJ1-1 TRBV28 CASRPRAGTEAFF
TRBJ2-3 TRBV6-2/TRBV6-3 CASSTRLAGGVATDTQYF
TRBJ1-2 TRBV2 CASSEAPGRGYTF
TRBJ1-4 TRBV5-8 CASSYMDRGEKLFF
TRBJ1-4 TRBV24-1 CAIYSPRQGALNEKLFF
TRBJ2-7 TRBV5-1 CASSSEYSRRQYF